This section outlines one T cell receptor beta chain sequence together with its context. Its antigen is unknown. Germline V gene lookup returns CDR1 SGDLS and CDR2 YYNGEE. V dropped 4 bases and J dropped 3 bases, with 16 bases sitting between them. The CDR3 sequence is 16 residues long. The entry originates in a study of graft-versus-host responses after intestinal transplantation. Study background: Recipients uniformly received anti-thymocyte globulin induction, followed by tacrolimus and steroids for approximately 3 years.

Clones were read by immunoSEQ multiplex PCR, and TCRdb kept only the in-frame ones, dropping some. The sample includes more than 80,000 clones, 85% to 90% of them seen just once. The V call is TRBV9, the J call TRBJ2-2; possibly TRBD1 for D (6 bases). The input for sequencing was unstimulated CD4+ T cells sorted from spleen or lymph node cells, taken before intestinal transplant. The receptor's source is a human donor who received an intestinal transplant. As DNA, the CDR3 is TGTGCCAGCAGCTCAACGAGACAGGCCTACACCGGGGAGCTGTTTTTT. It specifies CASSSTRQAYTGELFF.